This TCR beta chain emerged from a study of control samples from healthy donors and cancer patients. The CDR3 covers 15 residues. V was pared by 7 bases and J by 5 bases, with 10 bases of the junction left unmatched. Germline CDR1 reads MDHEN; CDR2 reads SYDVKM. Profiled with immunoSEQ multiplex PCR; TCRdb holds only in-frame clones, not every one. This table has under 150,000 clones, more than 75% appearing once. The clonotype originates from a man between 40 and 49 years old in good health. The sample comprised blood. The chain has TRBV28 and TRBJ1-5, with TRBD1 identical over 8 bases. The CDR3 region is CASNPRTGWDQPQHF. CDR3 in DNA: TGTGCCAGCAATCCCCGGACAGGGTGGGATCAGCCCCAGCATTTT. The full variable domain, its missing parts supplied by reference TRBV28 and TRBJ1-5, is DVKVTQSSRYLVKRTGEKVFLECVQDMDHENMFWYRQDPGLGLRLIYFSYDVKMKEKGDIPEGYSVSREKKERFSLILESASTNQTSMYLCASNPRTGWDQPQHFGDGTRLSIL.